A selection of T cell receptor beta chains follows, all from one sample in a study of T cells in Graves' hyperthyroidism and ophthalmopathy. TCRdb reanalysed the multiplex PCR reads using MiXCR and keeps one entry per CDR3 protein. The data contain 300,000 to 400,000 distinct CDR3 sequences, over 10% of them singletons. Source material: blood. All receptors derive from a woman under 30 with Graves' hyperthyroidism. Both conserved end residues are part of each CDR3. A D gene is named only where the DNA matches it firmly. Clone size is given for some rows only: seen once, a few or many times, or a class if the clone is expanded.

cdr3_nt cdr3_aa clone_size v_call d_call j_call
TGCGCCAGCAGAGCGGACCCGAGGGGTGAAGATACGCAGTATTTT CASRADPRGEDTQYF . TRBV5-1 . TRBJ2-3
TGTGCCAGCTCACCCGACGGGAACACTGAAGCTTTCTTT CASSPDGNTEAFF many TRBV18 . TRBJ1-1
TGTGCCAGCAGCCCTTCGGGGGCCTTATTCTCTGGAAACACCATATATTTT CASSPSGALFSGNTIYF few TRBV9 . TRBJ1-3
TGCAGCGTTGCAGTGGTCGGGAACGAGCAGTACTTC CSVAVVGNEQYF few TRBV29-1 . TRBJ2-7
TGTGCCAGCAGACCAAGGTTGGGGGAGGCCACTGAAGCTTTCTTT CASRPRLGEATEAFF many TRBV4-2 . TRBJ1-1
TGTGCCAGCAGTTTAGAGGGGACGTGGAATTCACCCCTCCACTTT CASSLEGTWNSPLHF many TRBV12-3/TRBV12-4 . TRBJ1-6
TGTGCCAGCAGCTTCGGAATGTTAAACAGGGGCACTGAAGCTTTCTTT CASSFGMLNRGTEAFF . TRBV11-2 TRBD1 TRBJ1-1
TGTGCCAGCAGCTACCAGGACAGCTCCTATAATTCACCCCTCCACTTT CASSYQDSSYNSPLHF many TRBV11-2 . TRBJ1-6
TGCGCCAGCAGCCCTTGGGGAGAAAGCTCCTACGAGCAGTACTTC CASSPWGESSYEQYF . TRBV5-1 . TRBJ2-7
TGTGCCAGCAGCGCGCGGGACGAGGCAGATACGCAGTATTTT CASSARDEADTQYF . TRBV4-2 . TRBJ2-3
TGTGCCAGCAGTTTAGGACAGGGAGGTGAAGCTTTCTTT CASSLGQGGEAFF many TRBV28 TRBD1 TRBJ1-1
TGTGCCAGCAGCGAGACAGGGTCCATGAACACTGAAGCTTTCTTT CASSETGSMNTEAFF many TRBV9 TRBD1 TRBJ1-1
TGTGCCACCAGCAGAGATCGGGACGCGAGGACTGAAGCTTTCTTT CATSRDRDARTEAFF many TRBV15 . TRBJ1-1
TGTGCCAGCAGTTACGTACAGGGAGCCTACAATGAGCAGTTCTTC CASSYVQGAYNEQFF . TRBV6-5 . TRBJ2-1
TGTGCCAGCAGCCAGTACACTAGCGGGATCGATGAGCAGTTCTTC CASSQYTSGIDEQFF . TRBV7-3 TRBD2 TRBJ2-1
TGTGCCAGCAGGACCCTGCGAGCGGGAGGACAAGAGACCCAGTACTTC CASRTLRAGGQETQYF many TRBV7-2 TRBD2 TRBJ2-5
TGTGCCACCAGCAGAGACAGGGGGGCGTACAATGAGCAGTTCTTC CATSRDRGAYNEQFF many TRBV15 . TRBJ2-1
TGTGCCAGCAGCGTAGAAGGTGTGGGGGACTACACAGATACGCAGTATTTT CASSVEGVGDYTDTQYF . TRBV9 TRBD2 TRBJ2-3
TGTGCCAGCAGGCGACAGGTCGCTGATGAAAAACTGTTTTTT CASRRQVADEKLFF few TRBV6-2/TRBV6-3 . TRBJ1-4
TGTGCCAGCAGTGAATGGGTAGAGAACACTGAAGCTTTCTTT CASSEWVENTEAFF medium-sized TRBV6-1 . TRBJ1-1
TGTGCCAGCAGCTTAGACCCCCAGGGCGGCTATGGCTACACCTTC CASSLDPQGGYGYTF many TRBV7-2 . TRBJ1-2
TGCAGTGCTAGAGATGAAGAGGGGACTCCCTACAATGAGCAGTTCTTC CSARDEEGTPYNEQFF . TRBV20-1 . TRBJ2-1
TGTGCCAGCAGCTTGCCGGGTTCTAACTATGGCTACACCTTC CASSLPGSNYGYTF few TRBV5-8 . TRBJ1-2
TGTGCCGGCAGGGGGAATAAATCCTACAATGAGCAGTTCTTC CAGRGNKSYNEQFF many TRBV2 TRBD1 TRBJ2-1
TGTGCCAGCAGCCCTAAAGTGGACACAGACACTGAAGCTTTCTTT CASSPKVDTDTEAFF . TRBV5-5 . TRBJ1-1
TGTGCCAGCAGCCCTCGGGGTAGCGGGGGGTCCCAGCAGTTCTTC CASSPRGSGGSQQFF . TRBV3-1 TRBD2 TRBJ2-1
TGTGCCAGTACCTGGTCGACCCGGGGTAGCAATCAGCCCCAGCATTTT CASTWSTRGSNQPQHF . TRBV19 . TRBJ1-5
TGTGCCAGCAGCTTTTCTTCAGCGGGGAACCAAGAGACCCAGTACTTC CASSFSSAGNQETQYF many TRBV11-3 TRBD2 TRBJ2-5
TGTGCCAGCAGCCAGACTAGCGGGGGGGTCCAAGAGACCCAGTACTTC CASSQTSGGVQETQYF many TRBV3-1 TRBD2 TRBJ2-5
TGTGCCAGCGGCGGAGGTCCCTACGAGCAGTACTTC CASGGGPYEQYF many TRBV6-2/TRBV6-3 . TRBJ2-7
TGTGCCAGCAGTTCCCGGGGACACTCTGGAAACACCATATATTTT CASSSRGHSGNTIYF many TRBV27 . TRBJ1-3
TGTGCCAGCAGCCAAGGGATCCTCGGGGGGGTCAGCTATGGCTACACCTTC CASSQGILGGVSYGYTF many TRBV3-1 . TRBJ1-2
TGTGCCAGCAGCCCGGGCGCAGGGAATTTACGGGGCTACACCTTC CASSPGAGNLRGYTF few TRBV7-9 . TRBJ1-2
TGTGCCAGCAGCTTAGCGCAAAACAGGCCGAGCTCCTACGAGCAGTACTTC CASSLAQNRPSSYEQYF many TRBV7-9 . TRBJ2-7
TGTGCCAGTAGGCGCGGGGGCCGGTTCGAAGCTTTCTTT CASRRGGRFEAFF many TRBV19 . TRBJ1-1
TGTGCCAGCAGCAAGGACAGGGACACTGAAGCTTTCTTT CASSKDRDTEAFF many TRBV7-9 TRBD1 TRBJ1-1
TGTGCCAGCAGCGCAGACCGGGACGGGGAAAATTCACCCCTCCACTTT CASSADRDGENSPLHF . TRBV9 . TRBJ1-6
TGTGCCAGCAGTTACTCCGGACCGAATTCACCCCTCCACTTT CASSYSGPNSPLHF . TRBV6-5 . TRBJ1-6
TGTGCCAGCTCAAGGGACAGGGCCAAAAACATTCAGTACTTC CASSRDRAKNIQYF few TRBV18 TRBD1 TRBJ2-4
TGTGCCAGCAGCCAAGATCCCCCTCGGGGGGTCGGTTACCTGGGGCGCTACGAGCAGTACTTC CASSQDPPRGVGYLGRYEQYF . TRBV3-1 TRBD2 TRBJ2-7
TGTGCCAGCAGCCTCGACAGACTCTCTGAAGCTTTCTTT CASSLDRLSEAFF many TRBV6-1 . TRBJ1-1
TGTACCAGCAGCAGACGACCGCAGGATGAAAAACTGTTTTTT CTSSRRPQDEKLFF . TRBV6-1 . TRBJ1-4
TGTGCCAGCCGGGGGATTGGGCACACTGAAGCTTTCTTT CASRGIGHTEAFF many TRBV3-1 . TRBJ1-1
TGTGCCAGCAGCCCCCAGGGGGGACATTTCAGCTCCTACGAGCAGTACTTC CASSPQGGHFSSYEQYF few TRBV9 . TRBJ2-7
TGTGCCAGCAGCTTAGGACGACAGGGGGATGGCTACACCTTC CASSLGRQGDGYTF many TRBV11-2 TRBD1 TRBJ1-2
TGTGCCAGCTCACCCGGGACAGGGAGGGAGCAGTTCTTC CASSPGTGREQFF . TRBV18 TRBD1 TRBJ2-1
TGTGCCAGCAGTTACTCGAGGCTAGCGGGCCGGAGCTCCTACAATGAGCAGTTCTTC CASSYSRLAGRSSYNEQFF many TRBV6-2/TRBV6-3 TRBD2 TRBJ2-1
TGTGCCAGCAGTTTGGGGGGGGCCGCCGGGAAAGAGACCCAGTACTTC CASSLGGAAGKETQYF . TRBV28 . TRBJ2-5
TGTGCCAGCAGCGTAGAGAGGGAAGAGACCCAGTACTTC CASSVEREETQYF many TRBV9 . TRBJ2-5
TGTGCCAGCAGCTACGACAGGGGGGTCGTGGAGACCCAGTACTTC CASSYDRGVVETQYF many TRBV28 TRBD1 TRBJ2-5
TGTGCCATCATGAGGGAGGACGAGCAGTACTTC CAIMREDEQYF many TRBV10-3 . TRBJ2-7
TGTGCCAGCAGCCAGTGGGACAGGGGGAAGGAGTCAGATACGCAGTATTTT CASSQWDRGKESDTQYF once TRBV3-1 TRBD1 TRBJ2-3
TGCAGTGCTTGGGGACTAGCGGGGATACTCAATGAGCAGTTCTTC CSAWGLAGILNEQFF many TRBV20-1 TRBD2 TRBJ2-1
TGTGCCAGCAGTAAGACAGGCGGGAGGAACACCGGGGAGCTGTTTTTT CASSKTGGRNTGELFF many TRBV2 . TRBJ2-2
TGTGCCAGCAGCTTAGGCAGGCTCCATTCACCCCTCCACTTT CASSLGRLHSPLHF . TRBV7-2 . TRBJ1-6
TGTGCCAGCAGTTTAGACGCAGATACGCAGTATTTT CASSLDADTQYF many TRBV28 . TRBJ2-3
TGCAGTGCGTCCACAGGGCGGACTGAAGCTTTCTTT CSASTGRTEAFF many TRBV20-1 . TRBJ1-1